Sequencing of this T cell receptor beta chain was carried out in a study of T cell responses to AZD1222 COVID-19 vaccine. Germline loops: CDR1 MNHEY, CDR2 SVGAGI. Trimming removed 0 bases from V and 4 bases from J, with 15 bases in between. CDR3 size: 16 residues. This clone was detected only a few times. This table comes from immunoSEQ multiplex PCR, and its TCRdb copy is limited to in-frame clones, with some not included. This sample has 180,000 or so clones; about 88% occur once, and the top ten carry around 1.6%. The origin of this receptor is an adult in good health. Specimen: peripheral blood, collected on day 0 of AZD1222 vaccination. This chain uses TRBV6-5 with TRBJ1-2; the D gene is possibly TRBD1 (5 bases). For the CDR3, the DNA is TGTGCCAGCAGTTACTCCAGAAAGGGGCTGGGCTATGGCTACACCTTC. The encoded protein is CASSYSRKGLGYGYTF.